The 20 T cell receptor beta chains below come from one sample, sequenced in a study of OX40 agonist ivuxolimab in advanced cancers. Produced via immunoSEQ multiplex PCR; TCRdb's table is partial and in-frame only. Among about 48,000 clones, approximately 86% were seen once, and the ten largest hold about 1.2%. The input for sequencing was CD4+ or CD8+ T cells sorted from blood, taken in a trial of the OX40 agonist ivuxolimab. The receptors here all came from an adult with an advanced solid tumor such as melanoma, head and neck, liver or kidney cancer.

J is TRBJ2-1 and V is TRBV5-1; D gene uncertain. CDR1 and CDR2 (germline): SGHRS, YFSETQ. The CDR3 is made up of 12 amino acids. V was pared by 2 bases and J by 7 bases, with 7 bases between. CDR3 sequence reads: CASSFVANEQFF. In nucleotides, the CDR3 is TGCGCCAGCAGCTTCGTTGCAAATGAGCAGTTCTTC.

V is TRBV6-7 and J is TRBJ1-1, with 7 bases matching TRBD1. TRBV6-7 is identified as an open reading frame with a role that is uncertain. The CDR3 consists of 15 residues. Trimming took 2 bases from V and 3 from J; bases not matched to a gene: 6. The CDR3 coding sequence is TGTGCCAGCAGTTACCCGACAGGGCCTCACACTGAAGCTTTCTTT. It is translated as CASSYPTGPHTEAFF.

The chain links TRBV12-5 to TRBJ2-2; a weak D match, TRBD1 (7 bases). CDR1 is LGHNT, CDR2 FRNRAP, per germline. V lost 6 bases to trimming and J lost 7 bases, with 18 bases between them. The CDR3 covers 15 residues. CDR3 bases: TGTGCTAGTGGCCCCGCGACAGGGAGGAACGGGGAGCTGTTTTTT. Residues: CASGPATGRNGELFF. The entire variable domain, with the rest obtained from reference TRBV12-5 and TRBJ2-2, is as follows: DARVTQTPRHKVTEMGQEVTMRCQPILGHNTVFWYRQTMMQGLELLAYFRNRAPLDDSGMPKDRFSAEMPDATLATLKIQPSEPRDSAVYFCASGPATGRNGELFFGEGSRLTVL.

The chain couples TRBV7-2 to TRBJ1-1, with D possibly TRBD1 on 6 matching bases. V shed 1 base and J shed 8 bases, with 8 bases lying between them. Germline V CDR1 and CDR2: SGHTA, FQGNSA. This CDR3 region has 12 residues. The chain's CDR3 is CASSLEGGEAFF. CDR3 coding DNA: TGTGCCAGCAGCTTAGAGGGGGGCGAAGCTTTCTTT.

This chain uses TRBV5-6 with TRBJ1-6; TRBD1 might be the D (5 bases). Germline values: CDR1 SGHDT, CDR2 YYEEEE. V dropped 4 bases and J dropped 6 bases, with 17 bases sitting between them. The CDR3 has 16 amino acids. The CDR3 nucleotides are TGTGCCAGCAGCATCTTGGAGACAGTCTTTAATTCACCCCTCCACTTT. Amino acids: CASSILETVFNSPLHF.

V and J are TRBV7-8 and TRBJ2-5; no clear D gene. The V gene lost 6 bases and the J gene lost 11 bases, with 19 bases spanning the gap. CDR1 is SGHVS, CDR2 FQNEAQ, per germline. The CDR3 covers 13 residues. CDR3 sequence (DNA): TGTGCCAGCAGTAGAGGTCCGTCAAACGGGCAGTACTTC. This sequence encodes CASSRGPSNGQYF.

The chain links TRBV7-2 to TRBJ1-5; maybe TRBD1 (6 bases). Germline assignment: CDR1 SGHTA and CDR2 FQGNSA. CDR3 length: 14 amino acids. Deletions cut 4 bases from V and 3 bases from J, with 10 bases between. CDR3 sequence: CASSYTGPNQPQHF. Here the CDR3 DNA reads TGTGCCAGCAGCTATACAGGGCCCAATCAGCCCCAGCATTTT. The full variable domain, completed using reference TRBV7-2 and TRBJ1-5, is GAGVSQSPSNKVTEKGKDVELRCDPISGHTALYWYRQSLGQGLEFLIYFQGNSAPDKSGLPSDRFSAERTGGSVSTLTIQRTQQEDSAVYLCASSYTGPNQPQHFGDGTRLSIL.

The chain is built from TRBV7-2 and TRBJ2-5; tentatively, D is TRBD2 (6 bases). Germline-derived CDR1 and CDR2 are SGHTA and FQGNSA. Trimming removed 5 bases from V and 2 bases from J, with 12 bases in between. This CDR3 is 14 amino acids long. The CDR3 coding sequence is TGTGCCAGCAGCAACCGCGGGGCGCAAGAGACCCAGTACTTC. It codes for CASSNRGAQETQYF.

This clone was observed a few times. The CDR3 reads CASTPGLAGSDTQYF. Written as DNA, the CDR3 is TGTGCCAGCACCCCCGGACTAGCGGGATCAGATACGCAGTATTTT. The chain has TRBV7-2 and TRBJ2-3; 12 bases match TRBD2. With V trimmed by 7 bases and J by 4 bases, 6 bases remained unmatched. The V gene's germline CDR1 is SGHTA and CDR2 FQGNSA. The CDR3 spans 15 residues.

This clone is a singleton in its sample. The CDR3 DNA reads TGTGCCAGCAGCAGGGGACAAGCGAACACCGGGGAGCTGTTTTTT. Protein product: CASSRGQANTGELFF. The chain is built from TRBV27 and TRBJ2-2; D is perhaps TRBD1 (6 bases). With 6 bases removed from V and 0 bases from J, the gap between germline ends came to 11 bases. Germline V gene lookup returns CDR1 MNHEY and CDR2 SMNVEV (reference sequence). The CDR3 length is 15 residues.

The V call is TRBV7-8, the J call TRBJ1-1; the D is unclear. Germline V gives CDR1 SGHVS, CDR2 FQNEAQ. The CDR3 runs 13 residues. V lost 1 base and J 5 bases, leaving 8 bases between the germline ends. The CDR3 loop reads CASSLEAGTEAFF. CDR3 DNA sequence: TGTGCCAGCAGCTTAGAGGCGGGGACTGAAGCTTTCTTT.

This chain joins TRBV11-3 and TRBJ2-5; 14 bases are a match to TRBD2. CDR3 length: 15 amino acids. V shed 3 bases and J 3 bases; nucleotides not matched to a gene: 0. Germline V gives CDR1 SGHNT, CDR2 YENEEA. CDR3 sequence reads: CASSLGLAGEETQYF. CDR3 DNA sequence: TGTGCCAGCAGCTTGGGACTAGCGGGAGAAGAGACCCAGTACTTC.

J is TRBJ1-4 and V is TRBV19; D is possibly TRBD1 (6 bases). This CDR3 has 14 residues. Trimming pared 3 bases from V and 8 bases from J, leaving 13 bases between. CDR1 is LNHDA and CDR2 is SQIVND in the germline V gene (reference sequence). The CDR3 DNA reads TGTGCCAGTAGTATCGGCCAGGGGAAAGAAAAACTGTTTTTT. Protein sequence: CASSIGQGKEKLFF.

The chain has TRBV5-3 and TRBJ1-6, with D tentatively TRBD1 (5 bases). TRBV5-3 is an ORF; its function is uncertain. CDR3 length: 15 residues. Trimming stripped 4 bases from V and 7 bases from J, with 15 bases between. The CDR3 DNA reads TGTGCCAGAAGCCCCGACCGGGGGTTGAATTCACCCCTCCACTTT. Translating it yields CARSPDRGLNSPLHF.

This clone was seen a few times. The chain is built from TRBV6-1 and TRBJ2-1, with 8 bases aligning to TRBD2. The CDR3 totals 15 residues. Germline values: CDR1 MNHNS, CDR2 SASEGT. V shed 0 bases, J shed 7 bases, and the junction held 5 bases outside the gene matches. Here the CDR3 DNA reads TGTGCCAGCAGTGAAGCCGGGGGGGGCAAGAATGAGCAGTTCTTC. Translated, it gives CASSEAGGGKNEQFF.

The rearrangement uses TRBV5-6 and TRBJ1-4, with 9 bases lining up with TRBD1. The V gene end was trimmed by 7 bases and the J gene end by 6 bases; junction bases not matched to a gene: 13. CDR3 size: 16 residues. The germline CDR1 and CDR2 sequences are SGHDT and YYEEEE. The CDR3 DNA sequence: TGTGCCAGCGAATTCAGACCGGGACAGGGATATGAAAAACTGTTTTTT. The encoded protein is CASEFRPGQGYEKLFF.

The chain has TRBV9 and TRBJ2-3; TRBD1 matches at 7 bases. The length of the CDR3 is 16 residues. The germline V gene has CDR1 SGDLS and CDR2 YYNGEE. V dropped 4 bases and J dropped 2; count of bases not matched to a gene: 10. This chain's CDR3 is CASSIATGSPTDTQYF. The CDR3, as DNA: TGTGCCAGCAGCATAGCGACAGGGAGCCCCACAGATACGCAGTATTTT.

This chain uses TRBV18 with TRBJ1-1; no clear D. Trimming removed 2 bases from V and 8 bases from J, with 12 bases in between. The CDR3 sequence is 13 residues long. CDR1 and CDR2 (germline): KGHSH, LQKENI. CDR3 bases: TGTGCCAGCTCACCAAACCCAAAGGGAGAAGCTTTCTTT. Translating gives CASSPNPKGEAFF.

This chain links TRBV2 with TRBJ2-1, with D uncertain. The V gene's germline CDR1 is SNHLY and CDR2 FYNNEI. The CDR3 loop spans 12 amino acids. V was clipped by 6 bases and J by 5 bases, with 8 bases between them. The CDR3 DNA reads as TGTGCCAGCAGGGTCGAGAACAATGAGCAGTTCTTC. Translating gives CASRVENNEQFF.

The CDR3 spells CASSLGLHNPGQGVLTF. As DNA, the CDR3 is TGCGCCAGCAGCTTGGGGCTTCATAATCCGGGACAGGGCGTTCTCACCTTC. The chain carries TRBV5-1 and TRBJ1-2; 9 bases fit TRBD1. The CDR3 is 17 residues long. From germline, CDR1 is SGHRS and CDR2 YFSETQ. The V and J ends lost 0 bases and 13 bases, in that order; junction bases with no gene match: 19.